This TCR beta chain was captured by sequencing in a study of cytomegalovirus exposure and HLA in healthy donors. Germline-derived CDR1 and CDR2 are SQVTM and ANQGSEA. The CDR3 has 12 residues. The V and J ends lost 4 bases and 2 bases respectively, with 9 bases between them. The PCR was carried out with 60 Vbeta primers and 13 Jbeta primers. The data were produced by immunoSEQ multiplex PCR, yet TCRdb's version contains in-frame clones alone and is incomplete. The sample has approximately 170,000 clones, about 82% seen once; the top ten hold approximately 2.4%. The sample taken for sequencing was PBMCs. The receptor comes from a male donor in good health and CMV-seronegative. The V gene is TRBV29-1, the J gene TRBJ2-7, with D possibly TRBD2 on 6 matching bases. The CDR3 coding sequence is TGCAGCGTTGGGTCTAGCGCCTACGAGCAGTACTTC. It translates to CSVGSSAYEQYF.